This TCR beta chain was profiled in a study of blood T cell repertoires in COVID-19. Across the whole study: COVID-19 samples from acute and convalescent phases originated in the United States, Italy and Spain.

On this clone: The sample contains more than one DNA sequence encoding this CDR3.

The germline CDR1 and CDR2 sequences are LNHNV and YYDKDF (reference sequence). V lost 0 bases and J lost 2, with 11 bases in between. This CDR3 is built from 16 residues. Measured with immunoSEQ multiplex PCR; TCRdb has only the in-frame clones, and not every one. The sample records more than 95,000 clones, around 86% being singletons. The source material was peripheral blood. The TCR originated in a woman over 75 with acute or convalescent COVID-19. V is TRBV15 and J is TRBJ1-5; weak D call: TRBD1 (6 bases). CDR3 amino acids: CATSRDPPGGNQPQHF. Here the CDR3 DNA reads TGTGCCACCAGCAGAGACCCCCCAGGGGGCAATCAGCCCCAGCATTTT.